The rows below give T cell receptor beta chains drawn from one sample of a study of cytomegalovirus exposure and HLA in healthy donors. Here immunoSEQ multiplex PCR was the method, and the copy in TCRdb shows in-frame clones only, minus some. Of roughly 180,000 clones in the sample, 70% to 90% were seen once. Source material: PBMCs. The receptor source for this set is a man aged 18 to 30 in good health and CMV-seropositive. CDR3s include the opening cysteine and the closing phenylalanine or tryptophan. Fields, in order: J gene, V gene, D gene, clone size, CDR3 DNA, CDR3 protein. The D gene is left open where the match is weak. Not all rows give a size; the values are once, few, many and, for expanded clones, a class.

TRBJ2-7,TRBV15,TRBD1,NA,TGTGCCACCAGGGGTCTCTCCGGGACAGGGCTCAGGGAGCAGTACTTC,CATRGLSGTGLREQYF
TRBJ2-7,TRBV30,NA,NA,TGTGCCTGGAGTGTGGGGGGTCATGTGAACGAGCAGTACTTC,CAWSVGGHVNEQYF
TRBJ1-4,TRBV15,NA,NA,TGTGCCACCAGCAGAGATCCGGGGGTTGAAAAACTGTTTTTT,CATSRDPGVEKLFF
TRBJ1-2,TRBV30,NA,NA,TGTGCCTGGAGGGGGTCGACAGGAGATGGCTACACCTTC,CAWRGSTGDGYTF
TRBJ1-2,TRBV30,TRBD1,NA,TGTGCCTGGAGTGGCCCCCGGTCAGGGGGTTCCCGGGCGAATGGCTACACCTTC,CAWSGPRSGGSRANGYTF
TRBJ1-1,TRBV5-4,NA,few,TGTGCCAGCAGCTTCCCTCTTACGCGGGAAGCTTTCTTT,CASSFPLTREAFF
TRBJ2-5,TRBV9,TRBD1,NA,TGTGCCAGCAGCGTAGTTACAGGGGGCCAAGAGACCCAGTACTTC,CASSVVTGGQETQYF
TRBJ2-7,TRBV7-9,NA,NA,TGTGCCAGCAGCTTGGACAGAGGCTACGAGCAGTACTTC,CASSLDRGYEQYF
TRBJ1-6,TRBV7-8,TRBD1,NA,TGTGCCAGCAGCGCCGACAGGGTGCGCAATTCACCCCTCCACTTT,CASSADRVRNSPLHF
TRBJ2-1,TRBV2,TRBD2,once,TGTGCCAGCAGGGACCGACTAGCGGGGGGGCGGGTCCGGAGTTATGAGCAGTTCTTC,CASRDRLAGGRVRSYEQFF
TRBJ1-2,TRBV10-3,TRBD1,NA,TGTGCCACGTCCGGGACAGGGGAGGGCTACACCTTC,CATSGTGEGYTF
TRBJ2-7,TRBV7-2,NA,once,TGTGCCAGCACCCGACAGGTCTCCTACGAGCAGTACTTC,CASTRQVSYEQYF
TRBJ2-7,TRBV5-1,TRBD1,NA,TGCGCCAGCAGCTTGAGTGTTTGGGCAGGGGGCACGGACGAGCAGTACTTC,CASSLSVWAGGTDEQYF
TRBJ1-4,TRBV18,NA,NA,TGTGCCAGCTCAACAGACGGGACGGGGGTAAAACTGTTTTTT,CASSTDGTGVKLFF
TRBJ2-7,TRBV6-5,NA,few,TGTGCCACCCGTTTCGGCTACGAGCAGTACTTC,CATRFGYEQYF
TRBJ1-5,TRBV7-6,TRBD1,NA,TGTGCCAGCAGCTCTAACCGGGACAGGGAGAGCCAGCCCCAGCATTTT,CASSSNRDRESQPQHF
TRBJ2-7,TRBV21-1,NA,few,TGTGCCAGCAGCCTAAACAGGGAGTCCATGTACGAGCAGTACTTC,CASSLNRESMYEQYF
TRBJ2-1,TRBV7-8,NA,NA,TGTGCCAGCAGCTTAGGGCACCCTGCAGACAATGAGCAGTTCTTC,CASSLGHPADNEQFF
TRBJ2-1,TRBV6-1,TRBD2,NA,TGTGCCAGCAGTGTTGGGACTAGGTCCAATGAGCAGTTCTTC,CASSVGTRSNEQFF
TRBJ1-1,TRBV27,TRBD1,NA,TGTGCCAGCAGTCCGGGGACAGGCAACGCGAACACTGAAGCTTTCTTT,CASSPGTGNANTEAFF
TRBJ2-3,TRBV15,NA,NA,TGTGCCACCAGCAGAGATGTCCAGGCAGATACGCAGTATTTT,CATSRDVQADTQYF
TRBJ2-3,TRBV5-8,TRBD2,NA,TGTGCCAGCAGCTTGATGCGGGGGGCCAAAGATACGCAGTATTTT,CASSLMRGAKDTQYF